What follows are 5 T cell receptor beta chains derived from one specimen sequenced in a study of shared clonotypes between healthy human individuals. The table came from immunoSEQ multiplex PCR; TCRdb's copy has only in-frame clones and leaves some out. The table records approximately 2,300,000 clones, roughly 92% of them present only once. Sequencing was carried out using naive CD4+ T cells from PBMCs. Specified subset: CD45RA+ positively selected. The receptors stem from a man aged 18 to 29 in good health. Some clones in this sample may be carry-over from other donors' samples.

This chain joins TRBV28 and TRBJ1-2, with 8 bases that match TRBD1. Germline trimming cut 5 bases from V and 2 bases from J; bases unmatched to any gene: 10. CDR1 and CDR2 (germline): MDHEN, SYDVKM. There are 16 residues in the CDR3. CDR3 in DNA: TGTGCCAGCAGTACACTACGACAGGGGAAGAACTATGGCTACACCTTC. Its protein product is CASSTLRQGKNYGYTF.

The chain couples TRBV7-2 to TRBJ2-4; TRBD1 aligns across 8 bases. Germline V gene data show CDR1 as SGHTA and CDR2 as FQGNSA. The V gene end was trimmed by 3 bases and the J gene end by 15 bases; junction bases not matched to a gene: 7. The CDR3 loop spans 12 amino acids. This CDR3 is CASSFGRGRVYF. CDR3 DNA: TGTGCCAGCAGCTTCGGCAGGGGGCGCGTGTACTTC.

The CDR3 DNA is TGTGCCAGCAGCTTAGTCTGGGATGGCACTGAAGCTTTCTTT. Encoded protein: CASSLVWDGTEAFF. This chain connects TRBV11-2 to TRBJ1-1; D unresolved. This CDR3 region has 14 residues. Germline V CDR1 and CDR2: SGHAT, FQNNGV. V lost 1 base, J lost 4 bases, and 10 bases lay in between. The full variable domain, its missing parts supplied by reference TRBV11-2 and TRBJ1-1, is EAGVAQSPRYKIIEKRQSVAFWCNPISGHATLYWYQQILGQGPKLLIQFQNNGVVDDSQLPKDRFSAERLKGVDSTLKIQPAKLEDSAVYLCASSLVWDGTEAFFGQGTRLTVV.

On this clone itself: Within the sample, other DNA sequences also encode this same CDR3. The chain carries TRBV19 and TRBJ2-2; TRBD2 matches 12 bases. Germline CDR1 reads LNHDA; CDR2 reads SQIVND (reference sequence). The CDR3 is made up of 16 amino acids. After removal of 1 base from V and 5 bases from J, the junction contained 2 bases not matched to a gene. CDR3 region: CASSIVLAGGTGELFF. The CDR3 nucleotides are TGTGCCAGTAGTATAGTCCTAGCGGGAGGGACCGGGGAGCTGTTTTTT.

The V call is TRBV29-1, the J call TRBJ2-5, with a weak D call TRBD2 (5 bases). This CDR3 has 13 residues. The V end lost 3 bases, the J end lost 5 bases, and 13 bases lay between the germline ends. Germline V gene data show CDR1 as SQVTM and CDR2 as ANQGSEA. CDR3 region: CSVEGPGRETQYF. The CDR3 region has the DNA TGCAGCGTTGAGGGTCCGGGAAGGGAGACCCAGTACTTC.